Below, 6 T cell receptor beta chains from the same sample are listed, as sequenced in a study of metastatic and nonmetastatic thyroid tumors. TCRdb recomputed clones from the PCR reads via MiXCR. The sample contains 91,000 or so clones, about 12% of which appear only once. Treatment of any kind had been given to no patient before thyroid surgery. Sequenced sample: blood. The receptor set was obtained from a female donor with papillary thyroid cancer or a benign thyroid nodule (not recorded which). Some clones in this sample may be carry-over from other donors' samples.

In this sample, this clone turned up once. In DNA, the CDR3 is TGTGCCAGCAGGGGACTAGCGTCGTACGAGCAGTACTTC. It codes for CASRGLASYEQYF. The rearrangement joins TRBV11-2 to TRBJ2-7; the match to TRBD2 covers 10 bases. Trimming at V came to 6 bases and at J to 4 bases, leaving 3 bases not matched to a gene. Germline CDR1 SGHAT, CDR2 FQNNGV. CDR3 length: 13 residues.

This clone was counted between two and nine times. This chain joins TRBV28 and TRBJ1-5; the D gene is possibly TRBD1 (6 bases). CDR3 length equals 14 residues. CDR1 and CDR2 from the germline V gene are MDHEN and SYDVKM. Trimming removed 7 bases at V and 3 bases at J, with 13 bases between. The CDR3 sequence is CASTPQGLNQPQHF. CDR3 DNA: TGTGCCAGCACCCCTCAGGGGCTCAATCAGCCCCAGCATTTT.

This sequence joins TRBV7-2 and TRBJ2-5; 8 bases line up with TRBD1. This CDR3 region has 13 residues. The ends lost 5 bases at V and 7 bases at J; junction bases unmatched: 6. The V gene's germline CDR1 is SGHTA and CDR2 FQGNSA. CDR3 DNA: TGTGCCAGCAGCCCCGGGACAGGTGTGACCCAGTACTTC. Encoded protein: CASSPGTGVTQYF.

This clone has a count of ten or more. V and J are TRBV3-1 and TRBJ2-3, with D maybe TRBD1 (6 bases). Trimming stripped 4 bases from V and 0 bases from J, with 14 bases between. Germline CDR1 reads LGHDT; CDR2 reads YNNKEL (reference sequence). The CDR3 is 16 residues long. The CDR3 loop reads CASSRGQTPSTDTQYF. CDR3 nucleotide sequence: TGTGCCAGCAGCCGCGGACAGACCCCTAGCACAGATACGCAGTATTTT.

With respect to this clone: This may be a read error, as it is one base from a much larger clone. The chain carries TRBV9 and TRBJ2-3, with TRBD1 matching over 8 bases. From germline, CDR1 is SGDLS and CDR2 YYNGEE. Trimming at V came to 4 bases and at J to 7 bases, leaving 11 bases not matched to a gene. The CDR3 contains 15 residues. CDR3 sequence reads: CASSLDRVHAYTQYF. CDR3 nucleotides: TGTGCCAGCAGCCTGGACAGGGTTCATGCATATACGCAGTATTTT. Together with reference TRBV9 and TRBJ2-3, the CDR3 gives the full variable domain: DSGVTQTPKHLITATGQRVTLRCSPRSGDLSVYWYQQSLDQGLQFLIQYYNGEERAKGNILERFSAQQFPDLHSELNLSSLELGDSALYFCASSLDRVHAYTQYFGPGTRLTVL.

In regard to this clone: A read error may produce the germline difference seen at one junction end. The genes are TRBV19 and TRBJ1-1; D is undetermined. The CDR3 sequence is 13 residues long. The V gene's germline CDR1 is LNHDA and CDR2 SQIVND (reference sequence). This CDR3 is CASRGRKKTGAFF. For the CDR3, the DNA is TGTGCCAGTAGAGGTCGGAAGAAAACTGGAGCTTTCTTT.